This TCR beta chain is from a study of OX40 agonist ivuxolimab in advanced cancers. Measured with immunoSEQ multiplex PCR; TCRdb has only the in-frame clones, and not every one. The table shows about 77,000 clones, with over 70% occurring only once. The CDR3 covers 16 residues. The junction had 11 bases not matched to a gene; V was cut back by 1 base and J by 8 bases. Germline V gives CDR1 LNHNV, CDR2 YYDKDF (reference sequence). V and J are TRBV15 and TRBJ2-1; TRBD1 aligns across 7 bases. The receptor comes from an adult with an advanced solid tumor such as melanoma, head and neck, liver or kidney cancer. The source was CD4+ or CD8+ T cells sorted from blood, collected in a trial of the OX40 agonist ivuxolimab. In nucleotides, the CDR3 is TGTGCCACCAGCAGAGTCGCGGGTGAGGGGGCGGATGAGCAGTTCTTC. This translates into CATSRVAGEGADEQFF.